This TCR beta chain is from a study of regulatory T cells in long-lasting Graves disease (dated by TCRdb to the early 2020s). Some background on the complete study: In the newly diagnosed Graves' disease group, patients had been taking antithyroid drugs for less than 3 months. The study took place in China and was registered as a clinical trial. Peripheral blood TCR sequencing and RNA sequencing compared persistent Graves' disease patients with newly diagnosed Graves' disease patients. A total of some 35 samples underwent TCR sequencing, from about 13 patients with persistent Graves' disease and 20 or so patients with newly diagnosed Graves' disease.

Overall study results and their limits: Compared with newly diagnosed patients, patients with persistent Graves' disease had lower TCR Shannon entropy and fewer highly expanded clones, which suggests clonal expansion. A larger number of public clonotypes was shared among persistent patients (fewer than 3,000) than among newly diagnosed patients (more than 850). Persistent disease showed preferential use of TRBV28, TRBJ1-2 and TRBJ2-5, whereas newly diagnosed disease favored TRBV20-1 and TRBJ2-1. Only peripheral blood was studied, because thyroid tissue, the primary lesion, was inaccessible. The authors acknowledged the small sample size as a limitation that may reduce accuracy. Sequencing and analysis were restricted to the TCR beta chain.

CDR1 and CDR2 (SGHDT, YYEEEE) derive from the germline V gene. The germline V end is reduced by 2 bases and the J end by 6 bases; junction bases left unmatched: 3. Including the terminal cysteine and phenylalanine, the CDR3 comprises 13 residues. Only CDR3 DNA remains: 39 bases, in frame from the first base. To prepare the library, multiplex PCR was applied. The listed sequencing device is Illumina HiSeq 4000. iRepertoire HTBI primers and Arm-PCR amplification of CDR3 regions were used to construct TCR beta libraries. Before sequencing, the PCR products underwent gel purification. In the source study's methods: Gene usage analysis of CDR3 amino acid clonotypes relied on the 55 to 80 TRBV and 14 TRBJ segments identified across samples. COPE and FqMerger were used to merge filtered high-quality paired reads into contigs. BLAST was used to align contigs to the IMGT TRBV, TRBD and TRBJ reference genes, and CDR3 was defined following IMGT. Highly expanded clones were defined as clonotypes with a frequency above 0.1%. Repertoire diversity was measured by Shannon entropy, and V-J evenness by the Gini coefficient. Clonotypes shared by more than one individual were considered public. TCRdb cleaned the public reads at Q25 with fastp, built clones with MiXCR and kept in-frame beta chains. One record per CDR3 amino acid sequence lists the most common genes and DNA. None of the V and J calls come from the authors' own analysis; TCRdb made them. The sample has about 400,000 distinct CDR3 sequences on record, about 14% of them singletons. 22% of the sample is held by the ten biggest clonotypes.

This clonotype was observed at least ten times. The antigen it binds to is not known. No clone much larger than this one lies a single base away; base qualities are absent. The time point label, read with the paper, signifies: newly diagnosed GD, antithyroid drugs for less than 3 months. RNA was extracted from PBMCs in TRIzol for both TCR sequencing and RNA sequencing. The diagnosis of Graves' disease was made according to American Thyroid Association guidelines. The patients came from an endocrinology department in Xi'an, China. Each patient gave about 9.1 milliliters of peripheral blood, collected in an EDTA anticoagulant tube. PBMCs were isolated by Ficoll Paque Plus density gradient separation without further T cell sorting. RNA quality was checked with an Agilent 2100 Bioanalyzer and agarose gel, and concentration with a NanoDrop 2000.

This material consisted of peripheral blood mononuclear cells (PBMCs), taken at new diagnosis, from a patient treated with antithyroid drugs. This clonotype was obtained from a female donor with Graves disease. The rearranged chain carries TRBV5-6 and TRBJ1-1, with 8 junctional bases fitting TRBD1. CDR3 sequence: CASSFARGPEAFF. The DNA sequence follows: TGTGCCAGCAGCTTCGCCAGGGGGCCTGAAGCTTTCTTT.